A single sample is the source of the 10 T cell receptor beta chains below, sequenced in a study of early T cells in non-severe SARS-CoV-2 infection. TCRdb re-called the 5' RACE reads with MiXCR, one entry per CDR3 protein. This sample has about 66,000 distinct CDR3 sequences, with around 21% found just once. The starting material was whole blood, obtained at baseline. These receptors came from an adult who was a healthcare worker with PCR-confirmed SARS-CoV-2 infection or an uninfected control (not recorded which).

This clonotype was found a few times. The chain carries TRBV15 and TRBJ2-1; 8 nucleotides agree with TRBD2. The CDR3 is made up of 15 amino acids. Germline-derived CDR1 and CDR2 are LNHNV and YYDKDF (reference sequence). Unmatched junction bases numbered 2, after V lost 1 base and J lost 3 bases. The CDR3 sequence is CATSRVAGGYNEQFF. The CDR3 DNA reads TGTGCCACCAGCAGAGTCGCGGGGGGCTACAATGAGCAGTTCTTC.

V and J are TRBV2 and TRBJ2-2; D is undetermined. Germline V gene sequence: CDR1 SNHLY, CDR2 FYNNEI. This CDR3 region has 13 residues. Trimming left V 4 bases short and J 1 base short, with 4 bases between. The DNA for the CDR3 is TGTGCCAGCAGTGGGGAGAACACCGGGGAGCTGTTTTTT. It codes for CASSGENTGELFF.

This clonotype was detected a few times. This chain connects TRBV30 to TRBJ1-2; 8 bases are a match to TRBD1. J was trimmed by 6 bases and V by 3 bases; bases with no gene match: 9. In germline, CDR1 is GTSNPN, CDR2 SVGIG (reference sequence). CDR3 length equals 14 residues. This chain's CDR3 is CAWSKGQEDHGYTF. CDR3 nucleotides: TGTGCCTGGAGCAAGGGACAGGAGGACCATGGCTACACCTTC.

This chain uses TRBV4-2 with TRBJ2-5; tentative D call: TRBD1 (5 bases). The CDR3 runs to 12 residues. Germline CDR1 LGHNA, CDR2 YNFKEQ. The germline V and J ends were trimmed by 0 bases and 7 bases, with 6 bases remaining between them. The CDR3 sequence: CASSQDRGTQYF. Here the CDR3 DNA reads TGTGCCAGCAGCCAAGATAGGGGGACCCAGTACTTC.

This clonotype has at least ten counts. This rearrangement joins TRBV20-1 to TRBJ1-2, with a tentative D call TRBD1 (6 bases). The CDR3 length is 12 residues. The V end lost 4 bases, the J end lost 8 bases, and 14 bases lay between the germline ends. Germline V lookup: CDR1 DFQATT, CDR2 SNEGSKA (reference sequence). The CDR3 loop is CSAKPPQGGYTF. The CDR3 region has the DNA TGCAGTGCTAAACCCCCCCAGGGGGGCTACACCTTC.

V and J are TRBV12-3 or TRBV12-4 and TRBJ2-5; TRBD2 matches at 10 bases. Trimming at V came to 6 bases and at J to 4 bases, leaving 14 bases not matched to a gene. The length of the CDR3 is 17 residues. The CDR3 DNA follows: TGTGCCAGCAGGGGAAACGATATAGCGGGGGGCGGAGAGACCCAGTACTTC. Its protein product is CASRGNDIAGGGETQYF.

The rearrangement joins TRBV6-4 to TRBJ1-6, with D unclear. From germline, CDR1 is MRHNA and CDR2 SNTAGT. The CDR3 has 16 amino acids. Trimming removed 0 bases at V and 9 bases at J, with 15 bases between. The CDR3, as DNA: TGTGCCAGCAGTGACTCGGAAGGTAGAGAGATTTCACCCCTCCACTTT. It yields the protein CASSDSEGREISPLHF.

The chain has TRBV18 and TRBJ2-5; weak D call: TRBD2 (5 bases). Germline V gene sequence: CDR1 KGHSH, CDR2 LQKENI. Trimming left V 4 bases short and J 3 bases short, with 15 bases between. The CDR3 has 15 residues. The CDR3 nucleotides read TGTGCCAGCTCACTTTGGCGTGACGGGAAAGAGACCCAGTACTTC. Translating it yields CASSLWRDGKETQYF. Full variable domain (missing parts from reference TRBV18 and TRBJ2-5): NAGVMQNPRHLVRRRGQEARLRCSPMKGHSHVYWYRQLPEEGLKFMVYLQKENIIDESGMPKERFSAEFPKEGPSILRIQQVVRGDSAAYFCASSLWRDGKETQYFGPGTRLLVL.

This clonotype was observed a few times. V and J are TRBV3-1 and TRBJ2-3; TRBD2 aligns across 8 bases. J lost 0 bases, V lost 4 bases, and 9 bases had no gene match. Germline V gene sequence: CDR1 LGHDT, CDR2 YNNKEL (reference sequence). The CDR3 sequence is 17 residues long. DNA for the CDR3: TGTGCCAGCAGCCTACGTCCGACTAGCGCCAGCACAGATACGCAGTATTTT. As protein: CASSLRPTSASTDTQYF.

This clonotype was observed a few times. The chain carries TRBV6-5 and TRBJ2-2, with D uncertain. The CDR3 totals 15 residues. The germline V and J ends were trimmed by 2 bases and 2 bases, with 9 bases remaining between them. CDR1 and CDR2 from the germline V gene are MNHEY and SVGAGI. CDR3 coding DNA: TGTGCCAGCAGTTACGGGGTGCCCAACACCGGGGAGCTGTTTTTT. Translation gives CASSYGVPNTGELFF.